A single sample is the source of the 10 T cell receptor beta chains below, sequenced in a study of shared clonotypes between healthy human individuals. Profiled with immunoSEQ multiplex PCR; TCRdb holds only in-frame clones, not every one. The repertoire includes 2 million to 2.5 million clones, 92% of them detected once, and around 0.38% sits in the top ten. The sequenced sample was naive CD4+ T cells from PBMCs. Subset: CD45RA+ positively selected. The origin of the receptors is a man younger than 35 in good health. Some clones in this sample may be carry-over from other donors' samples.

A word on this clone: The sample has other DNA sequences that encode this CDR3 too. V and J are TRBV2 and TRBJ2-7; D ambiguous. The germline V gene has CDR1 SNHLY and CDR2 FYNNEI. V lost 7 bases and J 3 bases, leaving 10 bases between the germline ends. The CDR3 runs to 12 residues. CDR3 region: CASTDRGYEQYF. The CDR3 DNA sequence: TGTGCCAGCACGGACCGAGGCTACGAGCAGTACTTC.

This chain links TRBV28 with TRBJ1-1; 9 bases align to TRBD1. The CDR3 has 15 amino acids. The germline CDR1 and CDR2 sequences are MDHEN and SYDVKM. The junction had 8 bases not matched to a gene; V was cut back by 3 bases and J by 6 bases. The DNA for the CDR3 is TGTGCCAGCAGTTTTAGGGGACAGGGAGGGCCTGAAGCTTTCTTT. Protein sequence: CASSFRGQGGPEAFF. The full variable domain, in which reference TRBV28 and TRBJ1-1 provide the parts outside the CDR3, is DVKVTQSSRYLVKRTGEKVFLECVQDMDHENMFWYRQDPGLGLRLIYFSYDVKMKEKGDIPEGYSVSREKKERFSLILESASTNQTSMYLCASSFRGQGGPEAFFGQGTRLTVV.

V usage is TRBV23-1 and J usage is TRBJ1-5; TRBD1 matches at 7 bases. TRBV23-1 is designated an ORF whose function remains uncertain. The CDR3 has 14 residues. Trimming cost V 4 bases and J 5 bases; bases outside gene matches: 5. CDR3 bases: TGCGCCAGCAGTCCGAAGACAGGGTATCAGCCCCAGCATTTT. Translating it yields CASSPKTGYQPQHF.

The CDR3 reads CASSFGIYEQYF. CDR3 nucleotides: TGTGCCAGCAGTTTTGGGATTTACGAGCAGTACTTC. The chain employs TRBV28 and TRBJ2-7; D unclear. The CDR3 extends over 12 amino acids. The V gene's germline CDR1 is MDHEN and CDR2 SYDVKM. Trimming pared 3 bases from V and 4 bases from J, leaving 7 bases between.

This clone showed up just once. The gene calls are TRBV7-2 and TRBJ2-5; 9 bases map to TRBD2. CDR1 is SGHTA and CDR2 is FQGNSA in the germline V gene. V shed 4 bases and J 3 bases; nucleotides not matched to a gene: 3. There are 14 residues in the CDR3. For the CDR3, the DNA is TGTGCCAGCAGCTCTAGACTAGCGGAAGAGACCCAGTACTTC. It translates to CASSSRLAEETQYF.

DNA of the CDR3: TGTGCCAGCAGACGGAGACAGGGTATCTACGAGCAGTACTTC. Translating gives CASRRRQGIYEQYF. The rearrangement joins TRBV11-1 to TRBJ2-7; TRBD1 matches 7 bases. The germline V gene encodes CDR1 SGHAT and CDR2 FQDESV (reference sequence). This CDR3 spans 14 amino acids. J was trimmed by 3 bases and V by 6 bases; bases with no gene match: 8.

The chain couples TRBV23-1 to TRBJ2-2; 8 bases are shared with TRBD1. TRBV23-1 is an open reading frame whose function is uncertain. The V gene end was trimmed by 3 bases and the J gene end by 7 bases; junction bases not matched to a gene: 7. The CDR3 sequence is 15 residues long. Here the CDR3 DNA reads TGCGCCAGCAGTCAGGGACGGACAGGGCACGGGGAGCTGTTTTTT. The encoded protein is CASSQGRTGHGELFF.

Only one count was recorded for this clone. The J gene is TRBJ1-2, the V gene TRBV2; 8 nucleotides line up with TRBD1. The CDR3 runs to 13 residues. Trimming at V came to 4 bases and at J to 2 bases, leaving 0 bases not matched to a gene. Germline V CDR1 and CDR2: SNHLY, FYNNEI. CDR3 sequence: CASSGDRNYGYTF. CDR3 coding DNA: TGTGCCAGCAGTGGGGACAGGAACTATGGCTACACCTTC. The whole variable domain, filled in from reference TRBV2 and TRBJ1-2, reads EPEVTQTPSHQVTQMGQEVILRCVPISNHLYFYWYRQILGQKVEFLVSFYNNEISEKSEIFDDQFSVERPDGSNFTLKIRSTKLEDSAMYFCASSGDRNYGYTFGSGTRLTVV.

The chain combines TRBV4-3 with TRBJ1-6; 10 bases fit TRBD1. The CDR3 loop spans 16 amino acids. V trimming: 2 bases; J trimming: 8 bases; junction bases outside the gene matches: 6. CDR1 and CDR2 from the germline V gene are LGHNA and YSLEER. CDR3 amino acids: CASSQLDRGQDSPLHF. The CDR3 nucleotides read TGCGCCAGCAGCCAACTAGACAGGGGGCAGGATTCACCCCTCCACTTT.

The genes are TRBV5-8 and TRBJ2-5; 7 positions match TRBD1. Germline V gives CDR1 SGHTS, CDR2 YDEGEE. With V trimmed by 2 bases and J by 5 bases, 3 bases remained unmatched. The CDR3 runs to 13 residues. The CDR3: CASSLQGKETQYF. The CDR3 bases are TGTGCCAGCAGCTTACAGGGGAAGGAGACCCAGTACTTC.